This record covers a single TCR beta chain. What it binds is unknown. The data belong to a study of CD8 T cells in ankylosing spondylitis. Study-wide results and caveats: In ankylosing spondylitis blood, a motif of 7 to 9 highly homologous TCR beta variants appeared characteristic. In peripheral blood, disease-linked CD8+ clones occurred at relatively low frequencies. Significant enrichment of disease-linked clones was reported in matched ankylosing spondylitis synovial fluid. Reactive arthritis synovial fluid and blood previously showed some of these motif variants.

For TCR beta, libraries came from quantitative 5'-RACE with molecular barcodes. Using its own MiXCR run on the 5' RACE reads, TCRdb lists one record per CDR3 protein. The sample includes about 540,000 distinct CDR3 sequences, about an eighth of them seen just once. The sequence came from a male donor with ankylosing spondylitis. Sequenced material: blood, either unsorted or a sorted T cell fraction (not recorded which).

Here the CDR3 reads CASSRDRGSTNEQYF. DNA of the CDR3: TGTGCCAGCAGCAGGGACAGGGGTAGCACAAACGAGCAGTACTTC. V is TRBV7-2 and J is TRBJ2-7; 10 positions agree with TRBD1. Per the germline V gene, CDR1 is SGHTA and CDR2 is FQGNSA. With V trimmed by 5 bases and J by 5 bases, 9 bases remained unmatched. The length of the CDR3 is 15 residues.